This entry lists 32 T cell receptor beta chains sequenced from one sample in a study of response to subunit inactivated influenza vaccine. TCRdb analysed the RT-PCR reads with MiXCR anew, one entry per CDR3 protein. The sample carries some 540,000 distinct CDR3 sequences, approximately 20% recorded once. This same sample was also taken into another study, of T cells expressing NK-cell markers. This second study says: The cDNA for TCR beta came from 5'RACE template switching with UMIs.

The sample consisted of CD4+ T cells sorted from PBMCs, taken 12 days after vaccination. The receptor set was obtained from a man aged 50-59 years who received an inactivated influenza vaccine.

This clonotype was recorded a few times. The rearrangement uses TRBV28 and TRBJ2-1; TRBD1 aligns across 11 bases. V gave up 3 bases and J gave up 7 bases; unmatched junction bases: 5. Germline V gene data show CDR1 as MDHEN and CDR2 as SYDVKM. This CDR3 spans 15 amino acids. CDR3 loop: CASSFGQGAWNEQFF. CDR3 sequence (DNA): TGTGCCAGCAGTTTCGGACAGGGGGCTTGGAATGAGCAGTTCTTC.

The rearrangement uses TRBV18 and TRBJ2-5; a weak D match, TRBD2 (5 bases). This CDR3 region has 13 residues. Germline-derived CDR1 and CDR2 are KGHSH and LQKENI. The V end lost 3 bases, the J end lost 4 bases, and 9 bases lay between the germline ends. The CDR3: CASSPNGIETQYF. CDR3 nucleotides: TGTGCCAGCTCACCTAACGGGATAGAGACCCAGTACTTC.

This clonotype was seen a single time. This chain links TRBV4-3 with TRBJ1-1, with D unclear. CDR1 is LGHNA, CDR2 YSLEER, per germline. The germline V and J ends were trimmed by 2 bases and 1 base, with 8 bases remaining between them. This CDR3 has 14 residues. CDR3 bases: TGCGCCAGCAGCCAAAAACTCCAGAACACTGAAGCTTTCTTT. It yields the protein CASSQKLQNTEAFF.

CDR3 sequence reads: CSARRTMNTEAFF. In nucleotides, the CDR3 is TGCAGTGCTAGACGCACCATGAACACTGAAGCTTTCTTT. The chain combines TRBV20-1 with TRBJ1-1; D is undetermined. Trimming took 2 bases from V and 0 from J, leaving 7 bases between them. Germline loops: CDR1 DFQATT, CDR2 SNEGSKA (reference sequence). CDR3 length equals 13 residues.

CDR3: CASSDIWTSGAGGNTGELFF. CDR3 coding DNA: TGCGCCAGCAGTGACATATGGACTAGCGGGGCCGGAGGAAACACCGGGGAGCTGTTTTTT. The chain joins TRBV10-1 to TRBJ2-2; 12 bases line up with TRBD2. Unmatched junction bases numbered 13, after V lost 3 bases and J lost 2 bases. The CDR3 loop spans 20 amino acids. CDR1 and CDR2 (germline): WNHNN, SYGVQD (reference sequence).

The chain couples TRBV7-2 to TRBJ2-1; 9 nucleotides line up with TRBD1. Germline loops: CDR1 SGHTA, CDR2 FQGNSA. The CDR3 is 15 amino acids. Trimming cost V 6 bases and J 2 bases; bases outside gene matches: 5. CDR3 sequence: CASRPGQGPYNEQFF. The CDR3 region has the DNA TGTGCCAGCAGACCGGGACAGGGTCCCTACAATGAGCAGTTCTTC. Full variable domain (outside the CDR3, taken from reference TRBV7-2 and TRBJ2-1): GAGVSQSPSNKVTEKGKDVELRCDPISGHTALYWYRQSLGQGLEFLIYFQGNSAPDKSGLPSDRFSAERTGGSVSTLTIQRTQQEDSAVYLCASRPGQGPYNEQFFGPGTRLTVL.

This chain's CDR3 is CASSPRAGPQFF. The CDR3 DNA reads as TGTGCCAGTAGTCCCCGAGCGGGGCCTCAGTTCTTC. The V call is TRBV19, the J call TRBJ2-1, with TRBD2 identical over 7 bases. CDR3 size: 12 residues. J was trimmed by 13 bases and V by 5 bases; bases with no gene match: 8. The germline V gene encodes CDR1 LNHDA and CDR2 SQIVND (reference sequence).

This clonotype was observed a few times. The V gene is TRBV13, the J gene TRBJ2-5, with unresolved D. This CDR3 is 12 amino acids long. Germline values: CDR1 PRHDT, CDR2 FYEKMQ (reference sequence). Trimming took off 10 bases at V and 5 bases at J, with 14 bases between the two ends. The CDR3 nucleotides are TGTGCCACCAAAAGGGTTGGGGAGACCCAGTACTTC. This codes for CATKRVGETQYF.

The rearrangement links TRBV18 to TRBJ2-1, with a weak D call TRBD1 (6 bases). V shed 2 bases and J shed 15 bases, with 11 bases lying between them. This CDR3 is 11 amino acids long. CDR1 is KGHSH, CDR2 LQKENI, per germline. CDR3 in amino acids: CASSPGTNGFF. The DNA of the CDR3 is TGTGCCAGCTCACCAGGGACAAATGGGTTCTTC.

Ten or more counts support this clonotype. This sequence joins TRBV6-1 and TRBJ1-2, with no clear D. Deletions cut 6 bases from V and 5 bases from J, with 13 bases between. Per the germline V gene, CDR1 is MNHNS and CDR2 is SASEGT. The CDR3 contains 13 residues. The CDR3 bases are TGTGCCAGCAGACTGTCACTCGAATATGGCTACACCTTC. Its translation is CASRLSLEYGYTF.

The rearrangement uses TRBV7-2 and TRBJ1-5, with 7 bases fitting TRBD1. Germline loops: CDR1 SGHTA, CDR2 FQGNSA. After removal of 4 bases from V and 7 bases from J, the junction contained 4 bases not matched to a gene. This CDR3 comprises 13 residues. The DNA for the CDR3 is TGTGCCAGCAGCTCGACAGGGATGCAGCCCCAGCATTTT. This codes for CASSSTGMQPQHF.

This clonotype was counted between two and nine times. The genes are TRBV6-1 and TRBJ1-4; D call uncertain. The CDR3 consists of 16 residues. From germline, CDR1 is MNHNS and CDR2 SASEGT. The ends were cut back, 6 bases at V and 8 bases at J, with 22 bases in the middle. CDR3 sequence: CASSPFFSRLGEKLFF. CDR3 in DNA: TGTGCCAGCAGCCCCTTTTTTTCTCGGCTAGGCGAAAAACTGTTTTTT.

This chain joins TRBV5-8 and TRBJ1-3, with D uncertain. Trimming took 0 bases from V and 1 from J, leaving 5 bases between them. The germline gives CDR1 SGHTS, CDR2 YDEGEE. The CDR3 is 14 amino acids. This CDR3 is CASSLVISGNTIYF. The CDR3 DNA reads TGTGCCAGCAGCTTGGTGATTTCTGGAAACACCATATATTTT.

Comment on this clonotype: Sequence at one end of the junction differs from germline and may be a read error. This chain links TRBV28 with TRBJ2-5; perhaps TRBD1 as D (5 bases). Germline V lookup: CDR1 MDHEN, CDR2 SYDVKM. This CDR3 region has 12 residues. Here the CDR3 DNA reads TGTGCCAGCAGGTCAGGGTTGGAGACCAAGTACTTC. Protein sequence: CASRSGLETKYF.

The sample holds a few counts of this clonotype. Written as DNA, the CDR3 is TGTGCCAGCAGTCCTGCGCACTCTGGGGCCAACGTCCTGACTTTC. Amino acids: CASSPAHSGANVLTF. The chain couples TRBV7-2 to TRBJ2-6, with D hard to call. The germline V and J ends were trimmed by 6 bases and 0 bases, with 9 bases remaining between them. Per germline, CDR1 SGHTA and CDR2 FQGNSA. The CDR3 loop spans 15 amino acids.

The chain combines TRBV15 with TRBJ2-5, with D maybe TRBD1 (6 bases). The CDR3 length is 14 residues. With 0 bases removed from V and 4 bases from J, the gap between germline ends came to 9 bases. Germline V gene sequence: CDR1 LNHNV, CDR2 YYDKDF (reference sequence). The CDR3 sequence is CATSRDQGRETQYF. CDR3 DNA: TGTGCCACCAGCAGAGATCAGGGGAGAGAGACCCAGTACTTC. The complete variable domain, with remaining parts taken from reference TRBV15 and TRBJ2-5, reads DAMVIQNPRYQVTQFGKPVTLSCSQTLNHNVMYWYQQKSSQAPKLLFHYYDKDFNNEADTPDNFQSRRPNTSFCFLDIRSPGLGDTAMYLCATSRDQGRETQYFGPGTRLLVL.

Only a few counts were recorded for this clonotype. The CDR3 nucleotides are TGTGCCAGCAGAGCCGGGACCAACACAGATACGCAGTATTTT. This translates into CASRAGTNTDTQYF. The rearrangement links TRBV6-1 to TRBJ2-3; D possibly matches TRBD1 or TRBD2 (5 bases each). The CDR3 runs 14 residues. Deletions cut 6 bases from V and 2 bases from J, with 12 bases between. Per germline, CDR1 MNHNS and CDR2 SASEGT.

This clonotype was counted at least ten times. The V gene is TRBV10-3, the J gene TRBJ1-2; 7 nucleotides match TRBD1. Germline V lookup: CDR1 ENHRY, CDR2 SYGVKD. Germline trimming cut 6 bases from V and 8 bases from J; bases unmatched to any gene: 9. This CDR3 contains 13 residues. CDR3 nucleotides: TGTGCCATCAGCCGAACAGGGGACGAGGGCTACACCTTC. Its translation is CAISRTGDEGYTF.

This clonotype was counted only a few times. The V call is TRBV7-2, the J call TRBJ2-3; 15 bases are shared with TRBD2. Germline V gene sequence: CDR1 SGHTA, CDR2 FQGNSA. With V trimmed by 5 bases and J by 2 bases, 5 bases remained unmatched. The CDR3 loop spans 17 amino acids. Here the CDR3 reads CASSPWTSGRVTDTQYF. The CDR3 region has the DNA TGTGCCAGCAGCCCTTGGACTAGCGGGAGGGTCACAGATACGCAGTATTTT.

V and J are TRBV25-1 and TRBJ1-1; no firm D call. V gave up 4 bases and J gave up 1 base, with 4 bases separating them. Germline V CDR1 and CDR2: MGHDK, SYGVNS. The CDR3 length is 12 residues. The CDR3: CASSAKNTEAFF. The CDR3 bases are TGTGCCAGCAGTGCGAAGAACACTGAAGCTTTCTTT.

The V gene is TRBV7-8, the J gene TRBJ2-3; D not resolved. The CDR3 consists of 13 residues. V dropped 4 bases and J dropped 8 bases, with 13 bases sitting between them. Germline V CDR1 and CDR2: SGHVS, FQNEAQ. The CDR3 DNA reads as TGTGCCAGCAGCTCCCTTGAGGCCGGTACGCAGTATTTT. Amino acid sequence: CASSSLEAGTQYF.

This clonotype has a handful of counts. V usage is TRBV4-3 and J usage is TRBJ2-5; no definite D call. Germline V CDR1 and CDR2: LGHNA, YSLEER. The CDR3 length is 13 residues. V lost 5 bases to trimming and J lost 4 bases, with 11 bases between them. The CDR3 sequence is CASSIGKGETQYF. CDR3 coding DNA: TGCGCCAGCAGCATCGGAAAGGGAGAGACCCAGTACTTC.

This clonotype was seen many times. The gene calls are TRBV12-3 or TRBV12-4 and TRBJ2-1; D remains unclear. The CDR3 runs to 14 residues. V was trimmed by 3 bases and J by 5 bases, leaving 11 bases between them. CDR3 sequence (DNA): TGTGCCAGCAGTTTTATACCGGTAGACAATGAGCAGTTCTTC. Translating it yields CASSFIPVDNEQFF.

This clonotype occurred a few times. The V and J genes are TRBV29-1 and TRBJ2-1, with D possibly being TRBD1 (5 bases). With 4 bases removed from V and 8 bases from J, the gap between germline ends came to 15 bases. The CDR3 contains 13 residues. Germline assignment: CDR1 SQVTM and CDR2 ANQGSEA. The CDR3 DNA follows: TGCAGCGTTGCGGCTCAGGGCGGCTATGAGCAGTTCTTC. It codes for CSVAAQGGYEQFF.

The V and J genes are TRBV14 and TRBJ2-7; TRBD1 might be the D (5 bases). Germline V gene sequence: CDR1 SGHDN, CDR2 FVKESK. The CDR3 loop spans 14 amino acids. Between the trimmed V and J ends, which lost 0 bases and 7 bases, there was a span of 13 bases. CDR3 DNA: TGTGCCAGCAGCCAAGATCTCCCCGCAGGGGAGCAGTACTTC. Translation: CASSQDLPAGEQYF.

The table lists this clonotype with many counts. The rearrangement uses TRBV20-1 and TRBJ1-6, with 8 bases fitting TRBD1. V lost 6 bases, J lost 7 bases, and 8 bases stayed unmatched. In germline, CDR1 is DFQATT, CDR2 SNEGSKA (reference sequence). The length of the CDR3 is 14 residues. The CDR3 region is CSAEKDRANSPLHF. The CDR3 region has the DNA TGCAGTGCAGAGAAGGACAGGGCAAATTCACCCCTCCACTTT.

The chain recombines TRBV7-2 with TRBJ2-5, with 8 bases lining up with TRBD2. The CDR3 runs 14 residues. Unmatched junction bases numbered 9, after V lost 7 bases and J lost 5 bases. CDR1 is SGHTA, CDR2 FQGNSA, per germline. CDR3 sequence: CASNTGGASETQYF. CDR3 nucleotides: TGTGCCAGCAACACCGGGGGGGCCAGCGAGACCCAGTACTTC.

The CDR3 region is CASSSQHTGELFF. The DNA of the CDR3 is TGCGCCAGCAGCTCACAGCACACCGGGGAGCTGTTTTTT. The rearrangement links TRBV5-1 to TRBJ2-2, with no clear D. Germline CDR1 SGHRS, CDR2 YFSETQ. There are 13 residues in the CDR3. The V end lost 3 bases, the J end lost 3 bases, and 6 bases lay between the germline ends.

The chain couples TRBV24-1 to TRBJ2-5; D remains unclear. Germline loops: CDR1 KGHDR, CDR2 SFDVKD. Trimming left V 1 base short and J 2 bases short, with 16 bases between. The CDR3 spans 17 residues. The CDR3 sequence: CATSDFRASHPQETQYF. CDR3 in DNA: TGTGCCACCAGTGATTTTCGAGCATCACATCCTCAAGAGACCCAGTACTTC.

This clonotype appeared a few times. The chain carries TRBV12-3 or TRBV12-4 and TRBJ1-2; D unresolved. This CDR3 has 14 residues. Trimming stripped 7 bases from V and 0 bases from J, with 12 bases between. DNA of the CDR3: TGTGCCAGCACCATTCTAGGGTCTAACTATGGCTACACCTTC. It specifies CASTILGSNYGYTF.

The chain links TRBV3-1 to TRBJ1-1, with D possibly being TRBD1 (5 bases). The CDR3 sequence is 14 residues long. Trimming took off 4 bases at V and 4 bases at J, with 13 bases between the two ends. Per germline, CDR1 LGHDT and CDR2 YNNKEL (reference sequence). This CDR3 reads CASSPLGGGTEAFF. CDR3 in DNA: TGTGCCAGCAGCCCGTTGGGGGGAGGCACTGAAGCTTTCTTT.

This clonotype was picked up many times. The chain has TRBV29-1 and TRBJ2-1; D remains ambiguous. Trimming took 4 bases from V and 0 from J, leaving 10 bases between them. CDR1 SQVTM and CDR2 ANQGSEA come from the germline V gene. This CDR3 has 14 residues. The CDR3 region has the DNA TGCAGCGTTGGTCTCCTACACTCCTACAATGAGCAGTTCTTC. Protein: CSVGLLHSYNEQFF.